This T cell receptor (beta chain) appears in the sequencing data of a study of glioma-infiltrating T cells. Amplification of TCR alpha and beta CDR3 regions from RNA used iRepertoire nested multiplex PCR. TCRdb reprocessed the multiplex PCR reads via MiXCR and lists one record per CDR3 protein. The sample comprises 300,000 to 400,000 distinct CDR3 sequences, 41% of which are singletons, and around 13% rests with the top ten. CDR1 and CDR2 (germline): MNHEY, SMNVEV (reference sequence). This CDR3 region has 18 residues. This clonotype was picked up one time. Since a much larger clone is just one base distant, this may be a read error.

V usage is TRBV27 and J usage is TRBJ2-1; the match to TRBD2 covers 11 bases. Sequenced sample: glioma tissue, nonneoplastic brain tissue, or PBMCs (not recorded which). The sequence came from a human donor with low-grade glioma or glioblastoma, undergoing nonglioma brain surgery, or in good health (not recorded which). The DNA of the CDR3 is TGTGCCGGCAGTTTATCGTGGTTGGTAGCGGGAGGGGGGAATGAGCAGTTCTTC. Translated, it gives CAGSLSWLVAGGGNEQFF.